This TCR beta chain was obtained from a study of blood T cell repertoires in COVID-19. Profiling relied on immunoSEQ multiplex PCR, and the TCRdb table lists in-frame clones only, not all of them. The table shows some 250,000 clones, with about 87% occurring only once. The CDR3 consists of 14 residues. V was pared by 10 bases and J by 4 bases, with 19 bases between. Germline CDR1 reads LNHDA; CDR2 reads SQIVND (reference sequence). This receptor was identified in a woman between 65 and 79 years old with active or convalescent COVID-19. Sequenced sample: peripheral blood. This rearrangement joins TRBV19 to TRBJ2-5, with D perhaps matching TRBD1 (6 bases). CDR3 nucleotide sequence: TGTGCCACCGCCGAGGGGGTAGGCCGAGAGACCCAGTACTTC. It yields the protein CATAEGVGRETQYF.